These 16 T cell receptor beta chains were all obtained from the same sample, sequenced in a study of OX40 agonist ivuxolimab in advanced cancers. Only in-frame clones appear in the TCRdb table, and some are missing; sequencing was by immunoSEQ multiplex PCR. Counted here are about 21,000 clones, under 90% occurring once; the ten biggest clones make up around two fifths. Sequenced material: CD4+ or CD8+ T cells sorted from blood, taken in a trial of the OX40 agonist ivuxolimab. The source is an adult with an advanced solid tumor such as melanoma, head and neck, liver or kidney cancer.

This clone has just a few counts. This chain uses TRBV9 with TRBJ1-2; tentative D call: TRBD1 (6 bases). V was cut by 0 bases and J by 6 bases, with 12 bases left in between. The CDR3 consists of 14 residues. CDR1 SGDLS and CDR2 YYNGEE come from the germline V gene. In DNA, the CDR3 is TGTGCCAGCAGCGTAGCCGCGGCAGGGGATGGCTACACCTTC. Amino acid sequence: CASSVAAAGDGYTF. The complete variable domain, with remaining parts taken from reference TRBV9 and TRBJ1-2, reads DSGVTQTPKHLITATGQRVTLRCSPRSGDLSVYWYQQSLDQGLQFLIQYYNGEERAKGNILERFSAQQFPDLHSELNLSSLELGDSALYFCASSVAAAGDGYTFGSGTRLTVV.

This clone has a handful of counts. The rearrangement uses TRBV6-5 and TRBJ2-3; 12 bases map to TRBD2. CDR1 and CDR2 (germline): MNHEY, SVGAGI. Trimming took 6 bases from V and 5 from J; bases not matched to a gene: 6. This CDR3 has 15 residues. CDR3 in amino acids: CASRTSGGQGDTQYF. CDR3 coding DNA: TGTGCCAGCAGAACTAGCGGGGGGCAAGGAGATACGCAGTATTTT.

As concerns this clone: Additional DNA sequences in this sample encode the identical CDR3. The chain uses TRBV7-9 and TRBJ2-7; D is unresolved. CDR1 is SEHNR and CDR2 is FQNEAQ in the germline V gene (reference sequence). The CDR3 is 13 amino acids. Trimming stripped 5 bases from V and 3 bases from J, with 11 bases between. CDR3 sequence: CASSPVGRYEQYF. In DNA form, the CDR3 reads TGTGCCAGCAGCCCTGTAGGGCGCTACGAGCAGTACTTC. The whole variable domain, remainder taken from reference TRBV7-9 and TRBJ2-7, is DTGVSQNPRHKITKRGQNVTFRCDPISEHNRLYWYRQTLGQGPEFLTYFQNEAQLEKSRLLSDRFSAERPKGSFSTLEIQRTEQGDSAMYLCASSPVGRYEQYFGPGTRLTVT.

The CDR3 nucleotides are TGTGCCAGCAGTGAAGGGACAGGGGGCCTAGGCCTCTATGGCTACACCTTC. It encodes CASSEGTGGLGLYGYTF. The rearrangement links TRBV6-1 to TRBJ1-2; 11 nucleotides line up with TRBD1. This CDR3 is built from 17 residues. Germline-derived CDR1 and CDR2 are MNHNS and SASEGT. J gave up 4 bases and V 1 base, and 8 bases lay outside the gene matches.

This clone has a handful of counts. The gene calls are TRBV6-5 and TRBJ1-2; D is ambiguous. Looked up from germline, CDR1 is MNHEY and CDR2 is SVGAGI. Trimming removed 0 bases from V and 3 bases from J, with 11 bases in between. This CDR3 has 15 amino acids. The CDR3 reads CASSYSQSPYYGYTF. The CDR3 DNA follows: TGTGCCAGCAGTTACTCACAGTCACCCTACTATGGCTACACCTTC.

The chain recombines TRBV27 with TRBJ2-7; D is possibly TRBD1 or TRBD2 (5 bases each). Germline values: CDR1 MNHEY, CDR2 SMNVEV (reference sequence). This CDR3 is 13 amino acids long. The V end was cut by 5 bases, the J end by 6 bases, with 14 bases between. CDR3 residues: CASSLGPAFEQYF. CDR3 sequence (DNA): TGTGCCAGCAGTCTGGGACCTGCTTTCGAGCAGTACTTC.

V usage is TRBV5-1 and J usage is TRBJ2-5; D may be TRBD1 (6 bases). CDR1 is SGHRS and CDR2 is YFSETQ in the germline V gene. V shed 4 bases and J shed 5 bases, with 18 bases lying between them. The CDR3 sequence is 15 residues long. The CDR3 protein is CASSPEGGIWETQYF. The CDR3 nucleotides read TGCGCCAGCAGCCCCGAAGGGGGAATATGGGAGACCCAGTACTTC. Full variable domain (missing parts from reference TRBV5-1 and TRBJ2-5): KAGVTQTPRYLIKTRGQQVTLSCSPISGHRSVSWYQQTPGQGLQFLFEYFSETQRNKGNFPGRFSGRQFSNSRSEMNVSTLELGDSALYLCASSPEGGIWETQYFGPGTRLLVL.

This chain connects TRBV6-1 to TRBJ2-7, with a tentative D call TRBD2 (6 bases). The CDR3 loop spans 11 amino acids. CDR1 and CDR2 from the germline V gene are MNHNS and SASEGT. The V gene lost 7 bases and the J gene lost 7 bases, with 11 bases spanning the gap. CDR3 in amino acids: CASNAAGEQYF. As DNA, the CDR3 is TGTGCCAGCAATGCGGCGGGGGAGCAGTACTTC.

V and J are TRBV11-2 and TRBJ1-1; 7 nucleotides align to TRBD1. CDR1 and CDR2 (germline): SGHAT, FQNNGV. The CDR3 is made up of 14 amino acids. The ends lost 5 bases at V and 3 bases at J; junction bases unmatched: 6. The CDR3 spells CASSDRVEDTEAFF. The CDR3 DNA is TGTGCCAGCAGCGACAGGGTGGAGGACACTGAAGCTTTCTTT.

The gene calls are TRBV5-1 and TRBJ2-7; 7 nucleotides line up with TRBD1. V lost 5 bases to trimming and J lost 3 bases; unmatched junction nucleotides: 11. Germline CDR1 and CDR2: SGHRS and YFSETQ. The CDR3 consists of 15 residues. Written as DNA, the CDR3 is TGCGCCAGCAGACGGACAGGTTCCCCACTCTACGAGCAGTACTTC. Translation: CASRRTGSPLYEQYF.

This clone was seen a few times. CDR3 bases: TGTGCCAGCGGTCCCCCCCCCGGCTACACCTTC. It codes for CASGPPPGYTF. The chain carries TRBV28 and TRBJ1-2; D not resolved. Germline V gene data show CDR1 as MDHEN and CDR2 as SYDVKM. V was trimmed by 8 bases and J by 8 bases, leaving 12 bases between them. CDR3 length: 11 residues.

This clone was counted once. V usage is TRBV27 and J usage is TRBJ2-7; no reliable D call. Germline values: CDR1 MNHEY, CDR2 SMNVEV (reference sequence). This CDR3 has 16 residues. V dropped 5 bases and J dropped 0 bases, with 17 bases sitting between them. CDR3 protein: CASSEVVGISSYEQYF. Here the CDR3 DNA reads TGTGCCAGCAGTGAAGTAGTAGGAATAAGCTCCTACGAGCAGTACTTC.

The chain couples TRBV19 to TRBJ2-7, with a tentative D call TRBD1 (5 bases). The CDR3 contains 14 residues. Germline V gene data show CDR1 as LNHDA and CDR2 as SQIVND (reference sequence). The V end lost 6 bases, the J end lost 4 bases, and 16 bases lay between the germline ends. The chain's CDR3 is CASSPGQGGYEQYF. The DNA of the CDR3 is TGTGCCAGTAGCCCCGGGCAGGGCGGTTACGAGCAGTACTTC.

A single count supports this clone. The J gene is TRBJ1-3, the V gene TRBV5-5; TRBD1 is a possible D gene (5 bases). The CDR3 is 15 amino acids. V was shortened by 0 bases and J by 3 bases, with 10 bases between the two germline ends. The germline gives CDR1 SGHKS, CDR2 YYEKEE (reference sequence). The CDR3 sequence: CASSLAGGGGNTIYF. In DNA, the CDR3 is TGTGCCAGCAGCTTGGCCGGGGGAGGTGGAAACACCATATATTTT.

The V gene is TRBV21-1, the J gene TRBJ1-6. TRBV21-1 is assigned pseudogene status. The CDR3 is 15 amino acids. CDR3 coding DNA: TGTGCCAGCAGCCCCTACGGGGGCGGCAATTCACCCCTCCACTTT. Translated, it gives CASSPYGGGNSPLHF.

The chain recombines TRBV6-1 with TRBJ2-7, with 8 bases fitting TRBD1. Germline V gene sequence: CDR1 MNHNS, CDR2 SASEGT. This CDR3 is 15 amino acids long. With 3 bases clipped from V and 3 bases from J, the junction kept 7 bases outside the gene matches. The CDR3 DNA follows: TGTGCCAGCAGTGAGGGACAGGCGGCGGACTACGAGCAGTACTTC. Protein sequence: CASSEGQAADYEQYF.